Below, 19 T cell receptor beta chains from the same sample are listed, as sequenced in a study of control samples from healthy donors and cancer patients. Profiled with immunoSEQ multiplex PCR; TCRdb holds only in-frame clones, not every one. The profile shows under 200,000 clones, 85% to 90% of them singletons. The sequencing sample was made of blood. Receptors originate from a woman aged 30 to 39 in good health.

In DNA, the CDR3 is TGTGCCAGCAGACAGGGCAGGGCGGTGGACACTGAAGCTTTCTTT. Its translation is CASRQGRAVDTEAFF. This chain links TRBV6-6 with TRBJ1-1; possible D gene TRBD1, 6 bases. CDR3 length: 15 amino acids. V was pared by 6 bases and J by 3 bases, with 17 bases between. Germline CDR1 reads MNHNY; CDR2 reads SVGAGI (reference sequence).

The rearrangement links TRBV2 to TRBJ2-1; TRBD2 matches at 8 bases. V shed 3 bases, J shed 8 bases, and the junction held 12 bases outside the gene matches. The CDR3 has 16 residues. Germline loops: CDR1 SNHLY, CDR2 FYNNEI. CDR3 sequence: CASSDVTSDRVYEQFF. The CDR3 DNA reads TGTGCCAGCAGTGATGTGACTAGCGATCGGGTTTATGAGCAGTTCTTC. Using reference TRBV2 and TRBJ2-1 for the parts outside the CDR3, the full variable domain is EPEVTQTPSHQVTQMGQEVILRCVPISNHLYFYWYRQILGQKVEFLVSFYNNEISEKSEIFDDQFSVERPDGSNFTLKIRSTKLEDSAMYFCASSDVTSDRVYEQFFGPGTRLTVL.

The rearrangement uses TRBV6-4 and TRBJ1-4; a possible D gene is TRBD1 (6 bases). The CDR3 totals 14 residues. CDR1 is MRHNA and CDR2 is SNTAGT in the germline V gene. Trimming pared 0 bases from V and 5 bases from J, leaving 7 bases between. The CDR3 nucleotides are TGTGCCAGCAGTGACTCAGGGGGGAATGAAAAACTGTTTTTT. Protein sequence: CASSDSGGNEKLFF.

The chain combines TRBV28 with TRBJ1-5, with 9 bases that match TRBD1. Unmatched junction bases numbered 14, after V lost 6 bases and J lost 8 bases. From germline, CDR1 is MDHEN and CDR2 SYDVKM. CDR3 length equals 16 residues. CDR3 DNA sequence: TGTGCCAGCAGCCCGTCCCCCGGGACAGGGAGGGAGCCCCAGCATTTT. This codes for CASSPSPGTGREPQHF.

The gene calls are TRBV30 and TRBJ1-2; D unclear. Trimming cost V 4 bases and J 2 bases, with 14 bases left between them. Germline V CDR1 and CDR2: GTSNPN, SVGIG (reference sequence). There are 14 residues in the CDR3. This CDR3 reads CAWTPLPRNYGYTF. Written as DNA, the CDR3 is TGTGCCTGGACCCCCCTCCCGCGGAACTATGGCTACACCTTC.

V is TRBV12-5 and J is TRBJ2-3; D is undetermined. V was pared by 1 base and J by 0 bases, with 11 bases between. This CDR3 is built from 16 residues. CDR1 is LGHNT and CDR2 is FRNRAP in the germline V gene. Here the CDR3 reads CASGLDRFNSTDTQYF. CDR3 in DNA: TGTGCTAGTGGTTTGGACAGATTCAATAGCACAGATACGCAGTATTTT. Full variable domain (missing parts from reference TRBV12-5 and TRBJ2-3): DARVTQTPRHKVTEMGQEVTMRCQPILGHNTVFWYRQTMMQGLELLAYFRNRAPLDDSGMPKDRFSAEMPDATLATLKIQPSEPRDSAVYFCASGLDRFNSTDTQYFGPGTRLTVL.

V gene TRBV19 combines with J gene TRBJ1-2, with 10 bases identical to TRBD1. The CDR3 loop spans 17 amino acids. V was pared by 3 bases and J by 3 bases, with 10 bases of the junction left unmatched. The V gene's germline CDR1 is LNHDA and CDR2 SQIVND (reference sequence). CDR3 bases: TGTGCCAGTAGTATCCGGGACAGGGGCAACTCTTACTATGGCTACACCTTC. It yields the protein CASSIRDRGNSYYGYTF. The variable domain in full, with the rest retrieved from reference TRBV19 and TRBJ1-2, is DGGITQSPKYLFRKEGQNVTLSCEQNLNHDAMYWYRQDPGQGLRLIYYSQIVNDFQKGDIAEGYSVSREKKESFPLTVTSAQKNPTAFYLCASSIRDRGNSYYGYTFGSGTRLTVV.

The chain is built from TRBV5-5 and TRBJ2-5; D tentatively fits TRBD1 or TRBD2 (5 bases each). V shed 0 bases and J shed 5 bases, with 14 bases lying between them. The CDR3 covers 15 residues. CDR1 and CDR2 from the germline V gene are SGHKS and YYEKEE (reference sequence). CDR3 residues: CASSLGLSEGETQYF. In nucleotides, the CDR3 is TGTGCCAGCAGCTTGGGGCTCTCTGAGGGGGAGACCCAGTACTTC.

This chain uses TRBV2 with TRBJ1-5; maybe TRBD1 (6 bases). Germline assignment: CDR1 SNHLY and CDR2 FYNNEI. V lost 5 bases to trimming and J lost 2 bases, with 10 bases between them. CDR3 length: 14 amino acids. The CDR3 DNA reads TGTGCCAGCAGTCGGGGGGCTGGCAATCAGCCCCAGCATTTT. Protein product: CASSRGAGNQPQHF.

The rearrangement uses TRBV7-9 and TRBJ1-2; 10 bases line up with TRBD1. The ends lost 4 bases at V and 3 bases at J; junction bases unmatched: 5. Germline CDR1 and CDR2: SEHNR and FQNEAQ (reference sequence). The CDR3 length is 15 residues. The DNA of the CDR3 is TGTGCCAGCAGCTCCGCTGGGACAGGGGACTATGGCTACACCTTC. Translation: CASSSAGTGDYGYTF.

V gene TRBV6-5 combines with J gene TRBJ1-6, with D unclear. The germline V gene encodes CDR1 MNHEY and CDR2 SVGAGI. V lost 3 bases and J 7 bases, leaving 4 bases between the germline ends. There are 12 residues in the CDR3. The CDR3 reads CASSYSNSPLHF. The CDR3 nucleotides read TGTGCCAGCAGTTATTCCAATTCACCCCTCCACTTT.

In DNA form, the CDR3 reads TGTGCCAGCAGTCTCACAGATACGCAGTATTTT. It is translated as CASSLTDTQYF. V usage is TRBV6-2 or TRBV6-3 and J usage is TRBJ2-3; unclear D gene. There are 11 residues in the CDR3. Germline V lookup: CDR1 MNHEY, CDR2 SVGEGT. V lost 5 bases and J lost 2, with 2 bases in between.

CDR3 in DNA: TGTGCCAGCAGCCCGCGGACCGGGGCCAACTATGGCTACACCTTC. It translates to CASSPRTGANYGYTF. This chain uses TRBV7-6 with TRBJ1-2; perhaps TRBD1 as D (5 bases). The V end was cut by 5 bases, the J end by 2 bases, with 15 bases between. The CDR3 is 15 amino acids. CDR1 and CDR2 (germline): SGHVS, FNYEAQ.

The chain employs TRBV7-9 and TRBJ2-5; possibly TRBD2 for D (5 bases). The CDR3 spans 13 residues. Trimming stripped 3 bases from V and 2 bases from J, with 7 bases between. Germline V gene sequence: CDR1 SEHNR, CDR2 FQNEAQ (reference sequence). Here the CDR3 reads CASSFRGQETQYF. The CDR3 nucleotides are TGTGCCAGCAGCTTTCGGGGACAAGAGACCCAGTACTTC.

V and J are TRBV3-1 (or the pseudogene TRBV3-2) and TRBJ2-3; 7 bases are shared with TRBD2. The CDR3 extends over 17 amino acids. V lost 0 bases, J lost 3 bases, and 9 bases stayed unmatched. Germline CDR1 and CDR2: LGHDT and YNNKEL (reference sequence). The CDR3 coding sequence is TGTGCCAGCAGCCAAGATATTGGCGGGAGTAGTACAGATACGCAGTATTTT. Translated, it gives CASSQDIGGSSTDTQYF.

The genes are TRBV2 and TRBJ1-3; TRBD1 might be the D (5 bases). Trimming shortened V by 5 bases and J by 2 bases, and 13 bases separated the two germline ends. Germline-derived CDR1 and CDR2 are SNHLY and FYNNEI. The CDR3 runs to 15 residues. The CDR3 sequence: CASSPVRGAGNTIYF. The CDR3 region has the DNA TGTGCCAGCAGTCCGGTCCGGGGCGCTGGAAACACCATATATTTT.

In its sample, this clone was seen a few times. The rearrangement joins TRBV19 to TRBJ1-1; D is unresolved. Germline values: CDR1 LNHDA, CDR2 SQIVND (reference sequence). V was trimmed by 5 bases and J by 1 base, leaving 5 bases between them. The CDR3 sequence is 12 residues long. CDR3 protein: CASSYGNTEAFF. The CDR3 nucleotides read TGTGCCAGTAGTTATGGGAACACTGAAGCTTTCTTT.

The J gene is TRBJ1-1, the V gene TRBV27; 8 bases are a match to TRBD1. V dropped 2 bases and J dropped 12; count of bases not matched to a gene: 14. The CDR3 has 15 residues. The germline V gene encodes CDR1 MNHEY and CDR2 SMNVEV (reference sequence). In DNA, the CDR3 is TGTGCCAGCAGTTTAGGACAGGGCAATGGGCCCGGAACTTTCTTT. It encodes CASSLGQGNGPGTFF.

V and J are TRBV7-9 and TRBJ1-4; the D gene is possibly TRBD1 (6 bases). Trimming removed 1 base from V and 4 bases from J, with 13 bases in between. CDR3 length: 16 residues. CDR1 and CDR2 from the germline V gene are SEHNR and FQNEAQ (reference sequence). The CDR3 DNA reads as TGTGCCAGCAGCTTAGACCCCGGGACATTTAATGAAAAACTGTTTTTT. This codes for CASSLDPGTFNEKLFF.